This TCR beta chain is from a study of shared clonotypes between healthy human individuals. Repertoires were generated with immunoSEQ multiplex PCR, while TCRdb's copy carries only in-frame clones and drops some. The profile shows roughly 2.5 million clones, more than 80% of them singletons. The sample was naive CD4+ T cells sorted from blood. Stated subset: CD45RA+ positively selected. This receptor was identified in a young man in good health.

The CDR3 reads CASSPAWAGYEQYF. The CDR3 nucleotides are TGTGCCAGCAGCCCCGCTTGGGCAGGCTACGAGCAGTACTTC. The chain is built from TRBV14 and TRBJ2-7; D is unresolved. Looked up from germline, CDR1 is SGHDN and CDR2 is FVKESK. This CDR3 is built from 14 residues. Trimming took off 4 bases at V and 3 bases at J, with 13 bases between the two ends.